Given below is one T cell receptor (beta chain) in context. What it binds is unknown. Between the trimmed V and J ends, which lost 5 bases and 6 bases, there was a span of 16 bases. The CDR3 covers 15 residues. CDR1 SGHNT and CDR2 YENEEA come from the germline V gene. These data come from a study of T cell responses to AZD1222 COVID-19 vaccine. Study as a whole: Investigators merged groups given second doses at roughly 4 or roughly 12 weeks. The study, taken as a whole, reports: There were mostly white British donors and more females than males, and clonal diversity was possibly underestimated. Within unmutated variant regions lay the reported targets of nearly half of spike-specific TCRs.

Clones were read by immunoSEQ multiplex PCR, and TCRdb kept only the in-frame ones, dropping some. The table records some 80,000 clones, approximately 90% of them present only once. The clonotype comes from an adult in good health. The source was peripheral blood, collected on day 0 of AZD1222 vaccination. J is TRBJ1-4 and V is TRBV11-3, with TRBD1 as a possible D gene (6 bases). Here the CDR3 reads CASSLYRGQDEKLFF. CDR3 coding DNA: TGTGCCAGCAGCCTTTACCGGGGGCAAGATGAAAAACTGTTTTTT.